This TCR beta chain was recovered during a study of beta chain features in type 1 diabetes. In the study overall: What patients shared with healthy donors was a similar profile of age, gender and cell yields. Analysis included 95 million to 140 million sorted cells drawn from all samples.

On this clone itself: Antigen specificity is unknown.

Expressed TCRB transcripts were sequenced because the entire RNA isolate underwent reverse transcription. Assay: immunoSEQ multiplex PCR; the TCRdb copy retains only in-frame clones and omits some. The table has some 150,000 clones, just over 9% seen once. It was via CD45RO/CCR7/CD25/CD127/CD95/CD27 that CD4+ naive, central memory, regulatory and stem cell-like memory cells were sorted. The germline V gene encodes CDR1 SGHTA and CDR2 FQGNSA. The length of the CDR3 is 15 residues. V shed 1 base, J shed 6 bases, and the junction held 8 bases outside the gene matches. Findings of the study overall: Among all four CD4+ subsets, Type 1 diabetes patients had TCRB CDR3s that were moderately but significantly shorter.

This clonotype was obtained from a man between 18 and 35 years old in good health. The sequenced sample was central memory CD4+ T cells from blood. V usage is TRBV7-2 and J usage is TRBJ1-2; 7 bases align to TRBD1. CDR3 sequence: CASSLDGTAADGYTF. In DNA form, the CDR3 reads TGTGCCAGCAGCTTAGACGGGACAGCTGCCGATGGCTACACCTTC.